This TCR beta chain was documented in a study of beta chain features in type 1 diabetes (dated by TCRdb to 2017 to 2018). For context, the study as a whole: Patients and healthy donors did not differ in mean age, gender distribution, total cell number or subset yield. Across all samples, roughly 110,000,000 sorted cells were examined, and cell number per subset correlated strongly with RNA yield. In the study, TCRB repertoires of sorted circulating CD4+ T cell subsets from recently diagnosed type 1 diabetes patients were compared with those of matched healthy donors. Regulatory and stem cell-like memory subsets were isolated from only 8 patients and roughly eight healthy donors, whereas naive and central memory subsets came from all 30 or so donors.

This clone has just a few counts. The antigen it recognizes is unknown. The input lacks base qualities; no much larger clone sits a single base away. The entire isolated RNA was reverse transcribed using the High Capacity cDNA Reverse Transcription Kit, and thus expressed TCRB transcripts were sequenced. Naive, central memory and regulatory T cell samples underwent deep immunoSEQ sequencing, averaging around 3.7 million total reads per sample. After sorted cells were lysed in RLT buffer, RNA was extracted with DNase-treated RNeasy Micro or Mini kits, with the choice depending on cell number. Each cell subset was processed on its own to prevent cross-contamination, while patient and healthy donor samples were processed together. Using the immunoSEQ multiplex PCR, TCRB sequences were amplified from cDNA into 87-bp fragments spanning the CDR3 region. Sequencing of the amplicons was performed on the Illumina HiSeq platform. In the authors' own workflow: PCR bias was corrected computationally using synthetic template baselines, and reads within Hamming distance 2 were collapsed, with unmergeable singletons discarded. By aligning reads against IMGT, V, D and J genes, CDR3 length, and insertions or deletions at six rearrangement sites were assigned. Within each subset, clonotype counts were normalized to the number of sorted cells before true diversity and Gini coefficients were calculated with the tcR R package. Repertoire sharing was quantified using the overlap coefficient calculated on TCRB nucleotide sequences. Out-of-frame TCRB sequences from naive cells were analyzed as a proxy for the pre-selection repertoire. TCRdb limited this immuneACCESS table to in-frame rearrangements with V and J called. A share of clones is missing; checked studies link under half to unresolved V genes, and the rest is unexplained. Clone size and V and J calls were adopted from that table, with D and trimming inferred from the DNA. For this sample the table gives around 260,000 clones, of which 24% were detected only once. Of the sample, roughly 0.013% is held by the ten largest clones.

What the research found in general, with its limitations: At VDJ recombination sites, type 1 diabetes patients had fewer insertions and more deleted nucleotides, which implies abnormalities in thymic rearrangement. HLA sub-analyses involved small numbers of individuals, so any influence of HLA type on TCRB rearrangement remained unresolved. PCR might favor shorter templates, but patient and control samples were amplified and corrected together, so any skew would affect both groups equally. Naive, central memory and regulatory TCRB repertoires appeared more similar among patients than among healthy donors. A moderate but significant shortening of TCRB CDR3 length was observed in type 1 diabetes patients in all four CD4+ subsets. Because cDNA was sequenced instead of genomic DNA, highly expressing activated cells could be over-represented, though the groups showed no difference in activation or CD3 levels.

A single peripheral blood draw of approximately 110 mL on average was collected from each donor into heparinised tubes. Using a panel that included CD45RO, CCR7, CD25, CD127, CD95 and CD27, naive, central memory, regulatory and stem cell-like memory CD4+ T cells were sorted on a BD FACSAria II. Purity was above 98% for every sorted population. PBMCs were isolated right away by Lymphoprep density gradient centrifugation and were stained directly, without culture. So that batch effects would be minimized, each experiment stained and sorted samples in pairs, pairing one healthy donor with one patient. The V end loses 0 bases and the J end loses 3 bases, and a stretch of 9 bases separates them. Taken from the germline V gene, the CDR1 and CDR2 loops are SGDLS and YYNGEE. From the cysteine up to the phenylalanine, the CDR3 has a length of 14 residues. The DNA shown is the 42-base CDR3, in frame from base 1.

The chain links TRBV9 with TRBJ1-1, with the D gene not confidently named. Sequenced: naive CD4+ T cells from blood. The cell subset or site label for this specimen denotes: true naive CD4+ T cells. The TCR sequence derives from a woman aged 25-40 years with type 1 diabetes. In nucleotides, the sequence is TGTGCCAGCAGCGTAGGAGGCGGATACACTGAAGCTTTCTTT. Its translation is CASSVGGGYTEAFF. The CDR3 plus the reference TRBV9 and TRBJ1-1 genes for the other parts give the full variable domain: DSGVTQTPKHLITATGQRVTLRCSPRSGDLSVYWYQQSLDQGLQFLIQYYNGEERAKGNILERFSAQQFPDLHSELNLSSLELGDSALYFCASSVGGGYTEAFFGQGTRLTVV.